This entry concerns a single T cell receptor beta chain. The target antigen is unknown. Germline CDR1 is SGHKS and CDR2 is YYEKEE (reference sequence). The length of the CDR3 is 16 residues. V was shortened by 0 bases and J by 0 bases, with 7 bases between the two germline ends. The data were taken from a study of T cell repertoires in ileal Crohn's disease. Study information: About 40% were active smokers at surgery; median disease duration was approximately 8.5 years. About half of patients got postoperative therapy: about ten thiopurines, over 15 anti-TNF. Study-wide findings and caveats: All patients with clonality above 26.8% had endoscopic recurrence.

TCRdb keeps only in-frame clones here, not all; method: immunoSEQ multiplex PCR. The sample includes about 13,000 clones, roughly 80% seen only once; the top ten take about 6.1%. The sequencing input was ileal tissue. The source is an adult with Crohn's disease. The genes are TRBV5-5 and TRBJ1-6; no clear D gene. The CDR3 sequence is CASSLARSSYNSPLHF. CDR3 bases: TGTGCCAGCAGCTTGGCGCGGAGCTCCTATAATTCACCCCTCCACTTT.